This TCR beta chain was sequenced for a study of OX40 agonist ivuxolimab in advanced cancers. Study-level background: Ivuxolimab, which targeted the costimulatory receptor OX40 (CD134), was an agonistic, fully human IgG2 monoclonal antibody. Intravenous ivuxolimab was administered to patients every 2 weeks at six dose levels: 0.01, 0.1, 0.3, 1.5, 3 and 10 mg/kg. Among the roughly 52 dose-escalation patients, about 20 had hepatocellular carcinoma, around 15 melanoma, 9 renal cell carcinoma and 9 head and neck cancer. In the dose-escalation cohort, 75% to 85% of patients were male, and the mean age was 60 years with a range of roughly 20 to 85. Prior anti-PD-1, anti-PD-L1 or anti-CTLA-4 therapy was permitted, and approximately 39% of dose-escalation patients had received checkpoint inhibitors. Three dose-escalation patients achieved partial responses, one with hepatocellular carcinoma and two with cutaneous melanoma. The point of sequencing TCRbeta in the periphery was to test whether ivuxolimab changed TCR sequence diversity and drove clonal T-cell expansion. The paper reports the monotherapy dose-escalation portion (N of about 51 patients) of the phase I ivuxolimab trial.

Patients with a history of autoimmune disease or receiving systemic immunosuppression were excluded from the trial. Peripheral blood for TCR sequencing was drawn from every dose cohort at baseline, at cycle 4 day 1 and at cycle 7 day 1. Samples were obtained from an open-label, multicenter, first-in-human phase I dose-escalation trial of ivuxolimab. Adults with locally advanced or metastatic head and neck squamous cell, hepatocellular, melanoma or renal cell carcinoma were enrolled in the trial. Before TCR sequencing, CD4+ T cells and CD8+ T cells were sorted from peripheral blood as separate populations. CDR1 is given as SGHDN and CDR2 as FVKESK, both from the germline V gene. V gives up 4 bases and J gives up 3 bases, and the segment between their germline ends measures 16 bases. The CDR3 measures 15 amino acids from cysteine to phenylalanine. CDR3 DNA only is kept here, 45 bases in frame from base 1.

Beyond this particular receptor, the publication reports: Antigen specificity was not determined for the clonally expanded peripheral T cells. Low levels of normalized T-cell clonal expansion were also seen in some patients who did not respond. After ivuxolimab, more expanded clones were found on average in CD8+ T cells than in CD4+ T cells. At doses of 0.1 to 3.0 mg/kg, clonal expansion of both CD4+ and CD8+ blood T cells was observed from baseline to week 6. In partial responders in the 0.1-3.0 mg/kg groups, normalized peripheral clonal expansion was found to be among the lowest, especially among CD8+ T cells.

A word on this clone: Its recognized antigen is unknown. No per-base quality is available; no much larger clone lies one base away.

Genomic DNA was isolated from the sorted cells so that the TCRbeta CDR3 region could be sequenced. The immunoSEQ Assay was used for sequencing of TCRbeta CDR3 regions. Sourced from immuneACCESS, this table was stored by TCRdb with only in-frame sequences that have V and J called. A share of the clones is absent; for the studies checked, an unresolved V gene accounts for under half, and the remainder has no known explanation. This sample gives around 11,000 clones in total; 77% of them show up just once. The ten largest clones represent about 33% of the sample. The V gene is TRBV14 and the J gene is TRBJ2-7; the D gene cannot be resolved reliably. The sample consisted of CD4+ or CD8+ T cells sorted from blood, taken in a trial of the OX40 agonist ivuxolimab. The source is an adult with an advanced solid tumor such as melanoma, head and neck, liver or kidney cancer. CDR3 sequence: CASSPHQDGVYEQYF. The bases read TGTGCCAGCAGCCCACACCAAGATGGTGTCTACGAGCAGTACTTC. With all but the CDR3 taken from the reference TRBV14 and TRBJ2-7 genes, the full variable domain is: EAGVTQFPSHSVIEKGQTVTLRCDPISGHDNLYWYRRVMGKEIKFLLHFVKESKQDESGMPNNRFLAERTGGTYSTLKVQPAELEDSGVYFCASSPHQDGVYEQYFGPGTRLTVT.